This T cell receptor beta chain was identified in a study of shared clonotypes between healthy human individuals. Study at large: Aged 18 to 49, the donors were a couple of women and three men. Study findings and constraints: Clonotype sharing among donors was thought likely to change with sequencing depth.

Naive CD8 isolation took CD45RO-negative cells positively selected for CCR7 and excluded terminally differentiated effector memory CD45RA+ cells. On this clone itself: Its antigen is currently unknown.

Some clones are missing from TCRdb's copy, which holds only in-frame ones; the method was immunoSEQ multiplex PCR. The data contain about 580,000 clones, roughly 98% of them singletons. The ends were cut back, 2 bases at V and 4 bases at J, with 12 bases in the middle. CDR1 is MDHEN and CDR2 is SYDVKM in the germline V gene. The CDR3 is 15 amino acids. This TCR derives from a man in his thirties or forties in good health. The chain joins TRBV28 to TRBJ1-5; tentative D call: TRBD1 (5 bases). The specimen sequenced was naive CD8+ T cells sorted from blood. CDR3 sequence (DNA): TGTGCCAGCAGTTTAGCGCTTCGGGGGAATCAGCCCCAGCATTTT. Its protein product is CASSLALRGNQPQHF.